A selection of T cell receptor beta chains follows, all from one sample in a study of T cell responses to AZD1222 COVID-19 vaccine. Data came from immunoSEQ multiplex PCR; TCRdb stores just in-frame clones and leaves some out. The profile covers 100,000 to 140,000 clones, with roughly 87% appearing a single time and approximately 4.3% taken by the ten largest. Sequenced here: peripheral blood, sampled on day 0 of AZD1222 vaccination. These receptors came from an adult in good health. CDR3s include the opening cysteine and the closing phenylalanine or tryptophan. The D gene is left open where the match is weak. Not all rows give a size; the values are once, few, many and, for expanded clones, a class.

TRBJ2-1 - TRBV11-2 TRBD2 TGTGCCAGCAGCTTAAATCCCTCCGGGGGGGTCTACAATGAGCAGTTCTTC CASSLNPSGGVYNEQFF
TRBJ2-7 - TRBV11-2 - TGTGCCAGCAGCTTAAATAGCGGCGTCTACGAGCAGTACTTC CASSLNSGVYEQYF
TRBJ1-2 - TRBV6-6 - TGTGCCAGCAGTACCAGGGGCTATGGCTACACCTTC CASSTRGYGYTF
TRBJ1-3 - TRBV4-2 - TGTGCCAGCAGCCCTTCCGACAGCACTGGAAACACCATATATTTT CASSPSDSTGNTIYF
TRBJ2-1 few TRBV5-1 - TGCGCCAGCAGCTTGGCGCAGGTCCACAATGAGCAGTTCTTC CASSLAQVHNEQFF
TRBJ1-1 - TRBV9 TRBD1 TGTGCCAGCAGCTCCAGGGACAGGGGAGATAACACTGAAGCTTTCTTT CASSSRDRGDNTEAFF
TRBJ2-7 - TRBV24-1 - TGTGCCACCAGTGATGCGGGATCTTCCCACGAGCAGTACTTC CATSDAGSSHEQYF
TRBJ2-2 - TRBV3-1/TRBV3-2 - TGTGCCAGCAGCACACTCCGGCGGGTCACCTACGCGAACACCGGGGAGCTGTTTTTT CASSTLRRVTYANTGELFF
TRBJ1-5 - TRBV7-2 - TGTGCCATTTCGAGGGGCGTTAATCAGCCCCAGCATTTT CAISRGVNQPQHF
TRBJ2-7 - TRBV7-2 TRBD2 TGTGCCAGCAGCCCGGGACTAGCGGCCTACGAGCAGTACTTC CASSPGLAAYEQYF
TRBJ1-2 - TRBV7-8 TRBD1 TGTGCCAGCAGCTTCGGGACAGGGATGAACTATGGCTACACCTTC CASSFGTGMNYGYTF
TRBJ1-5 - TRBV25-1 - TGTGCCAGCAGTGATTGGGGGGACAAGAATCAGCCCCAGCATTTT CASSDWGDKNQPQHF
TRBJ2-3 - TRBV7-2 TRBD2 TGTGCCAGCAGCTTAGCCGGCACTAGCGGGACAAACACAGATACGCAGTATTTT CASSLAGTSGTNTDTQYF
TRBJ2-3 - TRBV7-2 - TGTGCCAGCAGCCTGGGGGGCCTTGGGTCCACAGATACGCAGTATTTT CASSLGGLGSTDTQYF
TRBJ2-7 - TRBV27 TRBD2 TGTGCCAGCAGTTTTCGGGAGGCCTACGAGCAGTACTTC CASSFREAYEQYF
TRBJ1-1 - TRBV7-2 - TGTGCCAGCAGCCTCACAGGTGACACTGAAGCTTTCTTT CASSLTGDTEAFF
TRBJ1-1 - TRBV19 TRBD1 TGTGCCAGTAGCAGACAGGGGAGGGGCACTGAAGCTTTCTTT CASSRQGRGTEAFF
TRBJ2-7 once TRBV6-1 - TGTGCCAGCAGTGAATCTGGCAGCCCCTACGAGCAGTACTTC CASSESGSPYEQYF
TRBJ2-1 - TRBV5-1 - TGCGCCAGCAGCGCGGACATAGGGGACGAGCAGTTCTTC CASSADIGDEQFF
TRBJ2-1 - TRBV2 - TGTGCCAGCCAGGACAGCCACAATGAGCAGTTCTTC CASQDSHNEQFF
TRBJ2-5 - TRBV19 - TGTGCCAGTAGTATAGGATTCAGGGGCAATCAAGAGACCCAGTACTTC CASSIGFRGNQETQYF
TRBJ2-3 - TRBV27 - TGTGCCAGCAGTTTCGTATCAGGGGTAGCGCAGTATTTT CASSFVSGVAQYF
TRBJ2-7 once TRBV27 - TGTGCCAGCAGGGAGGCGTCTCGGTCCTACGAGCAGTACTTC CASREASRSYEQYF
TRBJ1-3 - TRBV6-5 TRBD1 TGTGCCACCGGACGGGACAGCAATGGAAACACCATATATTTT CATGRDSNGNTIYF
TRBJ2-1 - TRBV20-1 TRBD2 TGCAGTGCTAGTGATCTAGCGGGGAATCTCAATGAGCAGTTCTTC CSASDLAGNLNEQFF
TRBJ2-3 - TRBV6-6 - TGTGCCAGCAGAGAATCAGGGACAAGAGATACGCAGTATTTT CASRESGTRDTQYF
TRBJ2-1 once TRBV18 - TGTGCCAGCTCAGGGGGACTTTCGGCCAATGAGCAGTTCTTC CASSGGLSANEQFF
TRBJ2-7 - TRBV3-1/TRBV3-2 - TGTGCCAGCAGCAAGAGGCGCCTAGCGGGACAGGCCTACGAGCAGTACTTC CASSKRRLAGQAYEQYF
TRBJ1-5 once TRBV27 - TGTGCCAGTCAGATGACAGTTAGCAATCAGCCCCAGCATTTT CASQMTVSNQPQHF
TRBJ2-5 - TRBV27 - TGTGCCAGCAGTGCCCCCAGCCAAGAGACCCAGTACTTC CASSAPSQETQYF
TRBJ2-7 once TRBV29-1 - TGCAGCGCCAGCTCGGGGTCTAACTACGAGCAGTACTTC CSASSGSNYEQYF
TRBJ1-2 - TRBV6-5 - TGTGCCAGCAGTTCCCCGAGTGGCTACACCTTC CASSSPSGYTF
TRBJ2-1 - TRBV7-3 TRBD2 TGTGCCAGCAGCTTAACGGGACTAGGGGGCTACAATGAGCAGTTCTTC CASSLTGLGGYNEQFF
TRBJ1-1 - TRBV7-9 - TGTGCCAGCAGCTTAGCTGGGGGAGGCACTGAAGCTTTCTTT CASSLAGGGTEAFF
TRBJ1-1 - TRBV21-1 - TGTGCCAGCAGCAAAGGCCCTGGGACGGGGGAACGGGATGAAGCTTTCTTT CASSKGPGTGERDEAFF
TRBJ2-7 - TRBV21-1 - TGTGCCAGTCAGTTCTCTGGGGTGACTAGTCCCGACGAGCAGTACTTC CASQFSGVTSPDEQYF
TRBJ2-7 few TRBV27 - TGTGCCAGCAGTTTATCGGGGGCGGTAAGCGAGCAGTACTTC CASSLSGAVSEQYF
TRBJ1-6 few TRBV30 TRBD1 TGTGCCTGCCGACAGGGCCTCTCCTATAATTCACCCCTCCACTTT CACRQGLSYNSPLHF
TRBJ1-1 few TRBV30 - TGTGCCTGGAGTTCTCTGGGGGCAGCGGACACTGAAGCTTTCTTT CAWSSLGAADTEAFF
TRBJ1-1 - TRBV12-5 - TGTGCTAGTGGTTTGGACGGCGGGAGACTTGAAGCTTTCTTT CASGLDGGRLEAFF
TRBJ2-1 few TRBV11-3 TRBD1 TGTGCCAGCAGCATTCCGGGACAGGCGTACAATGAGCAGTTCTTC CASSIPGQAYNEQFF
TRBJ1-2 - TRBV4-2 TRBD1 TGTGCCAGCAGCCTGGAGGACAGGGGGGCGAAAGGCTACACCTTC CASSLEDRGAKGYTF
TRBJ2-5 once TRBV6-5 TRBD2 TGTGCCAGCAGGTCCGCCGGACTAGACTTTGAGACCCAGTACTTC CASRSAGLDFETQYF
TRBJ1-2 - TRBV5-1 - TGCGCCAGCAGCTCGGCACAGGGCCTCGGGGGCTACACCTTC CASSSAQGLGGYTF
TRBJ2-3 - TRBV6-1 - TGTGCCAGCAGTGAAGTTCTGGGTGATACGCAGTATTTT CASSEVLGDTQYF
TRBJ2-1 - TRBV14 - TGTGCCAGCAGCCGCCCCGGAGCGTCCCATGAGCAGTTCTTC CASSRPGASHEQFF
TRBJ1-4 once TRBV28 - TGTGCCAGCAGTTTACCTGGGGGCAGGGAAAAACTGTTTTTT CASSLPGGREKLFF
TRBJ2-2 - TRBV7-3 TRBD2 TGTGCCAGCAGGAATAGCGGGAGTACCGGGGAGCTGTTTTTT CASRNSGSTGELFF
TRBJ2-4 - TRBV10-3 - TGTGCCATCAGTGAGTCGATTGGGGCGCTCCGGGTTCAGTACTTC CAISESIGALRVQYF
TRBJ2-1 - TRBV7-6 TRBD1 TGTGCCAGCAGCTTAACGGGACAGGGAAAGTACAATGAGCAGTTCTTC CASSLTGQGKYNEQFF
TRBJ2-7 - TRBV20-1 - TGCAGTGCTAGTGAGCAGGTCTCGAACTACGAGCAGTACTTC CSASEQVSNYEQYF
TRBJ2-1 - TRBV3-1/TRBV3-2 - TGTGCCAGCAGCCAAGCGGGGCCAGATGAGCAGTTCTTC CASSQAGPDEQFF
TRBJ2-1 - TRBV7-9 - TGTGCCAGCAGTAAAGCGGGCGCCTACAATGAGCAGTTCTTC CASSKAGAYNEQFF
TRBJ1-6 - TRBV3-1/TRBV3-2 - TGTGCCAGCAGCCCACAAGAGAGGTCACCCCTCCACTTT CASSPQERSPLHF
TRBJ1-3 few TRBV12-3/TRBV12-4 - TGTGCCAGCAGCATCGGGGGCGGAAACACCATATATTTT CASSIGGGNTIYF
TRBJ2-1 - TRBV4-2 TRBD2 TGTGCCAGCAGCCAAGATTTGGGGGGGTTTAATACGTACAATGAGCAGTTCTTC CASSQDLGGFNTYNEQFF
TRBJ2-7 - TRBV19 - TGTGCCAGTAGCAAACCGGGACTCGGGGACTACGAGCAGTACTTC CASSKPGLGDYEQYF
TRBJ2-6 - TRBV2 - TGTGCCAGCAGTGAAGCCCTACAGGGAATCTCTGGGGCCAACGTCCTGACTTTC CASSEALQGISGANVLTF
TRBJ1-6 - TRBV6-1 - TGTGCCAGCAGTGAAGCGAGGTGGACACCCCTCCACTTT CASSEARWTPLHF